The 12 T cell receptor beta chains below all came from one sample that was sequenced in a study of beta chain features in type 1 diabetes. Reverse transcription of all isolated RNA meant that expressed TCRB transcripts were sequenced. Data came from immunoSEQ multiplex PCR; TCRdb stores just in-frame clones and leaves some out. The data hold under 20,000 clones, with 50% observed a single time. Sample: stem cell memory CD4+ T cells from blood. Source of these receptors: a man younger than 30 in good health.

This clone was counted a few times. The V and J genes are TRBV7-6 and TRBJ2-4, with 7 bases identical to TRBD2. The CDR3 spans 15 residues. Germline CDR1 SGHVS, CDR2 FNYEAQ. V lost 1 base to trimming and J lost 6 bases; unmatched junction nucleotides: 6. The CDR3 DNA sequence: TGTGCCAGCAGCTTAGTGGGGGGGATTGGAAACATTCAGTACTTC. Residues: CASSLVGGIGNIQYF.

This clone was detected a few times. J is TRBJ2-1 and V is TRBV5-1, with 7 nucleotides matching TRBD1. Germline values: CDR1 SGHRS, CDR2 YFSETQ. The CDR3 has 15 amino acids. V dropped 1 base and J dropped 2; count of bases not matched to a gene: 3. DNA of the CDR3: TGCGCCAGCAGCTTGTGGCAGGGGGCCTACAATGAGCAGTTCTTC. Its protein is CASSLWQGAYNEQFF.

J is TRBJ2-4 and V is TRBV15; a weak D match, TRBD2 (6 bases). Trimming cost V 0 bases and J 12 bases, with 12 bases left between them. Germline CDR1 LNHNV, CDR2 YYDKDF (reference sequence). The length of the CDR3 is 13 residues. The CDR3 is CATSRDREQRQYF. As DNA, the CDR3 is TGTGCCACCAGCAGAGATCGGGAGCAGCGTCAGTACTTC.

The CDR3 sequence: CASSLYRRDNEQFF. The DNA for the CDR3 is TGTGCCAGCAGCTTGTATAGGAGGGACAATGAGCAGTTCTTC. The chain combines TRBV5-4 with TRBJ2-1; possible D gene TRBD2, 6 bases. From germline, CDR1 is SGHNT and CDR2 YYREEE (reference sequence). Trimming took 1 base from V and 5 from J, leaving 10 bases between them. The CDR3 has 14 residues. Complete variable domain (other parts from reference TRBV5-4 and TRBJ2-1): ETGVTQSPTHLIKTRGQQVTLRCSSQSGHNTVSWYQQALGQGPQFIFQYYREEENGRGNFPPRFSGLQFPNYSSELNVNALELDDSALYLCASSLYRRDNEQFFGPGTRLTVL.

In DNA form, the CDR3 reads TGTGCCAGCAGCTCCGGTCCAGGAACAGATACGCAGTATTTT. It is translated as CASSSGPGTDTQYF. This chain links TRBV7-3 with TRBJ2-3; D not certain. The V end lost 4 bases, the J end lost 3 bases, and 11 bases lay between the germline ends. The germline V gene has CDR1 SGHTA and CDR2 FQGTGA. The CDR3 spans 14 residues. The full variable domain, with the rest looked up from reference TRBV7-3 and TRBJ2-3, is GAGVSQTPSNKVTEKGKYVELRCDPISGHTALYWYRQSLGQGPEFLIYFQGTGAADDSGLPNDRFFAVRPEGSVSTLKIQRTERGDSAVYLCASSSGPGTDTQYFGPGTRLTVL.

DNA of the CDR3: TGTGCCAGCAGCTTGGAGTCTAGAAGGCAAGAGACCCAGTACTTC. Translating it yields CASSLESRRQETQYF. This rearrangement joins TRBV5-4 to TRBJ2-5; D remains unclear. The CDR3 has 15 residues. V was cut by 0 bases and J by 2 bases, with 11 bases left in between. From germline, CDR1 is SGHNT and CDR2 YYREEE (reference sequence).

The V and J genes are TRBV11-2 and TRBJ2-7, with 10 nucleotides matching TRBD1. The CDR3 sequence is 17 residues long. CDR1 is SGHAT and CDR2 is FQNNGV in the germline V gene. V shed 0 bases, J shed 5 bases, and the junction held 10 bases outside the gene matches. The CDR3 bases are TGTGCCAGCAGCTTAGATATCTGGGGACAGGGGTTCAACGAGCAGTACTTC. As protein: CASSLDIWGQGFNEQYF.

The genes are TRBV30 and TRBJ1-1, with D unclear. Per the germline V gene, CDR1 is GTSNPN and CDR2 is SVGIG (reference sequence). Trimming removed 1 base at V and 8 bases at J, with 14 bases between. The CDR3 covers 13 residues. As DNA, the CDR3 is TGTGCCTGGAGTGGGACTCGGGTGGGAGAAGCTTTCTTT. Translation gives CAWSGTRVGEAFF.

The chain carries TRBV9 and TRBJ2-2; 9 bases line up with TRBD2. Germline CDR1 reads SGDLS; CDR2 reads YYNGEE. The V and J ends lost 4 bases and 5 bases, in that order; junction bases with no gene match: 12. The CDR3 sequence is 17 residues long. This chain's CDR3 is CASSPEGLAGRTGELFF. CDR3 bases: TGTGCCAGCAGCCCCGAAGGGCTAGCGGGGCGAACCGGGGAGCTGTTTTTT.

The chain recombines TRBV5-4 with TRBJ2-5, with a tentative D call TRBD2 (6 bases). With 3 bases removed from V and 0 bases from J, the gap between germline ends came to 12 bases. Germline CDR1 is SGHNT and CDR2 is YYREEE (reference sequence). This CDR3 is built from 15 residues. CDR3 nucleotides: TGTGCCAGCAGCTCATGGGACTGGTACCAAGAGACCCAGTACTTC. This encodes CASSSWDWYQETQYF.

CDR3 in amino acids: CASSLLAQTAQETQYF. CDR3 nucleotide sequence: TGTGCCAGCAGCTTGCTCGCCCAGACAGCCCAAGAGACCCAGTACTTC. The chain uses TRBV7-9 and TRBJ2-5, with a weak D call TRBD1 (5 bases). The germline CDR1 and CDR2 sequences are SEHNR and FQNEAQ (reference sequence). V lost 3 bases, J lost 1 base, and 15 bases lay in between. The CDR3 runs to 16 residues. Full variable domain (rest looked up from reference TRBV7-9 and TRBJ2-5): DTGVSQNPRHKITKRGQNVTFRCDPISEHNRLYWYRQTLGQGPEFLTYFQNEAQLEKSRLLSDRFSAERPKGSFSTLEIQRTEQGDSAMYLCASSLLAQTAQETQYFGPGTRLLVL.

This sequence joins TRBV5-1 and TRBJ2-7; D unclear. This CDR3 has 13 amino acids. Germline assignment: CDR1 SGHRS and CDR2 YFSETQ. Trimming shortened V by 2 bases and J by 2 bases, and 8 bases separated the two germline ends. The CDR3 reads CASSFWQAYEQYF. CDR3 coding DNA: TGCGCCAGCAGCTTTTGGCAGGCCTACGAGCAGTACTTC. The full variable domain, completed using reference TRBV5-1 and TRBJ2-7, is KAGVTQTPRYLIKTRGQQVTLSCSPISGHRSVSWYQQTPGQGLQFLFEYFSETQRNKGNFPGRFSGRQFSNSRSEMNVSTLELGDSALYLCASSFWQAYEQYFGPGTRLTVT.